What follows is one TCR beta chain and its context. The sample is drawn from a study of tumour-infiltrating T cells in Burkitt lymphoma. Trimming took 0 bases from V and 3 from J, leaving 14 bases between them. The CDR3 is made up of 16 amino acids. From germline, CDR1 is SGDLS and CDR2 YYNGEE. Clones were sequenced by immunoSEQ multiplex PCR, and TCRdb holds only the in-frame ones, with some missing. The sample consists of thousands of clones, 11% of them appearing once. The chain carries TRBV9 and TRBJ2-3; a possible D gene is TRBD2 (5 bases). Sequenced input: tumor tissue. The sequence was obtained from a human donor with diffuse large B-cell lymphoma. The CDR3 region has the DNA TGTGCCAGCAGCGTAGTAGAGGTAAGCGGAACAGATACGCAGTATTTT. It yields the protein CASSVVEVSGTDTQYF.